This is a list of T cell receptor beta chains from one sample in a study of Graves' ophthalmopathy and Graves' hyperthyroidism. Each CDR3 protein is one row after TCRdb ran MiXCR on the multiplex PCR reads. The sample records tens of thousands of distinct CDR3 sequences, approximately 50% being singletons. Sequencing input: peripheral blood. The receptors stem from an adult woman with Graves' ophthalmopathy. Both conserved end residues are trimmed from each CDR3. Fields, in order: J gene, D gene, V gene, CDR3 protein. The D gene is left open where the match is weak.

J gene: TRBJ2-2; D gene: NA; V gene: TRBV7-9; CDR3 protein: TSSQERPENTGELF
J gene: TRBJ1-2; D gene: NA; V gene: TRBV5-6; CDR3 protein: ASSHPNGGDGYT
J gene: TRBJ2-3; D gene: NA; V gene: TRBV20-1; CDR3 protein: SARGGGATDTQY
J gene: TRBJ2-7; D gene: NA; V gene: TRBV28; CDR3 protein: ASRVYLTDYEQY
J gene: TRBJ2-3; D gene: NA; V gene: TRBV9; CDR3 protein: ASSVATAPNTQY
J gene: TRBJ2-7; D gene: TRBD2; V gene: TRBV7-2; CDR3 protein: ASSYTSGLAGYEQY
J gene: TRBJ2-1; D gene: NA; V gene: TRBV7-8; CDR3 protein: ASRPGISYNEQF
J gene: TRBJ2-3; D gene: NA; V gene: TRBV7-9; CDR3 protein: ASTPDSPGPGTDTQY
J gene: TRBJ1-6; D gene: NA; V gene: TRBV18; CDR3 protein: ASSPGRGDSPLH
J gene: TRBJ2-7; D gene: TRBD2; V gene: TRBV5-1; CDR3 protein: ASTPSGTSGRAVEQY
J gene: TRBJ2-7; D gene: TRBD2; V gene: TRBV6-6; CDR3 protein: AGSYSREGLGLEQNDREQY
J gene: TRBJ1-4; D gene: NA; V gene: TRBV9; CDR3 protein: ASSDGDEKLF
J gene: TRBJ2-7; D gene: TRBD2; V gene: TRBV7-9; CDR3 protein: ASSPGRWYEQY
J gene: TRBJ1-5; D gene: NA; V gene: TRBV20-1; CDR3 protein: SFRDLTGRVGQPQH
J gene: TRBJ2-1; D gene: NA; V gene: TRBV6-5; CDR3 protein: ASSLGRSSYNEQF
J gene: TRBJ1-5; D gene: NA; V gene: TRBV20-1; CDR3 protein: SARDETNQPQH
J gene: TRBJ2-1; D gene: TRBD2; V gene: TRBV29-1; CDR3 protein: SVEGRRPRLAGGNEQF
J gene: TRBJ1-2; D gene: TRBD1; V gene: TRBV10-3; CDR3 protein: AVSGTGGPNGYT
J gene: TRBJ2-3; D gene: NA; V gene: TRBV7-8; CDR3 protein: ASSLFEGSADTQY
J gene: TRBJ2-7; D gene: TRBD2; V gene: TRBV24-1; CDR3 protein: ATRRGTSGGSSYEQY
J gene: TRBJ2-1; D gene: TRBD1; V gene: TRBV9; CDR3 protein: ASSKGQGAREQF
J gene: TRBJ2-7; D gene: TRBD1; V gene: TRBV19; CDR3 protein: ASSTTGTGINYEQY
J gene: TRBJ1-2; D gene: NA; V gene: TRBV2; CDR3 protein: ASSDGGVRGYT
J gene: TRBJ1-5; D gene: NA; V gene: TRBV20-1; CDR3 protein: SAGQPQH
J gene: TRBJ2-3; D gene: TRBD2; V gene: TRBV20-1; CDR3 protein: SASPLAGGPATQY
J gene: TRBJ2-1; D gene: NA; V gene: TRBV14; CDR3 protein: ASSRLGQYNEQF
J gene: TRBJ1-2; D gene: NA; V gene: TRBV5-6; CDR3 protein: ASSLEGGGGYT
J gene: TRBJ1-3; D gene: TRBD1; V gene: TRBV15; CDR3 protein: ATSRSDRAGNTIY
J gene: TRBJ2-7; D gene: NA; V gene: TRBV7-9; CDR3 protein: ASSVEGTESYEQY
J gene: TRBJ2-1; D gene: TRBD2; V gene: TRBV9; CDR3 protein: ASSVEVSGSDNEQF
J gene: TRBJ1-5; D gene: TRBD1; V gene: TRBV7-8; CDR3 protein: ASSLRQGYQPQH
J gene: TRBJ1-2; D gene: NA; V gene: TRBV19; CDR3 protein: ASSIKGYT